Listed here are 4 T cell receptor beta chains from one sample, sequenced in a study of blood T cell repertoires in COVID-19. The method was immunoSEQ multiplex PCR; TCRdb's version includes in-frame clones alone and lacks a portion of them. The sample records 150,000 or so clones, approximately 84% being singletons. The source material was peripheral blood. These TCRs come from a human donor in a cohort sampled during active COVID-19.

This sequence joins TRBV15 and TRBJ2-1, with 10 positions matching TRBD2. The CDR3 contains 13 residues. The germline gives CDR1 LNHNV, CDR2 YYDKDF (reference sequence). V was pared by 4 bases and J by 8 bases, with 2 bases of the junction left unmatched. The CDR3 region is CATSKAGGYEQFF. The CDR3 DNA sequence: TGTGCCACCAGCAAAGCGGGGGGGTATGAGCAGTTCTTC.

The V call is TRBV7-2, the J call TRBJ2-5; D unresolved. Deletions cut 5 bases from V and 2 bases from J, with 9 bases between. The germline V gene has CDR1 SGHTA and CDR2 FQGNSA. The CDR3 consists of 13 residues. CDR3 region: CASSTQVQETQYF. In DNA, the CDR3 is TGTGCCAGCAGCACGCAGGTGCAAGAGACCCAGTACTTC.

This chain uses TRBV7-2 with TRBJ2-4, with D perhaps matching TRBD1 (5 bases). Trimming shortened V by 6 bases and J by 4 bases, and 13 bases separated the two germline ends. The CDR3 loop spans 14 amino acids. The germline CDR1 and CDR2 sequences are SGHTA and FQGNSA. Written as DNA, the CDR3 is TGTGCCAGCAGGGACACCGTGGGAAAAAACATTCAGTACTTC. It encodes CASRDTVGKNIQYF.

The genes are TRBV10-3 and TRBJ1-4; D is unresolved. V lost 10 bases, J lost 7 bases, and 19 bases lay in between. CDR3 length: 14 amino acids. CDR1 is ENHRY, CDR2 SYGVKD, per germline. The DNA of the CDR3 is TGTGCCACCAGAGAGGACCGGGCGGGTGAAAAACTGTTTTTT. It specifies CATREDRAGEKLFF.